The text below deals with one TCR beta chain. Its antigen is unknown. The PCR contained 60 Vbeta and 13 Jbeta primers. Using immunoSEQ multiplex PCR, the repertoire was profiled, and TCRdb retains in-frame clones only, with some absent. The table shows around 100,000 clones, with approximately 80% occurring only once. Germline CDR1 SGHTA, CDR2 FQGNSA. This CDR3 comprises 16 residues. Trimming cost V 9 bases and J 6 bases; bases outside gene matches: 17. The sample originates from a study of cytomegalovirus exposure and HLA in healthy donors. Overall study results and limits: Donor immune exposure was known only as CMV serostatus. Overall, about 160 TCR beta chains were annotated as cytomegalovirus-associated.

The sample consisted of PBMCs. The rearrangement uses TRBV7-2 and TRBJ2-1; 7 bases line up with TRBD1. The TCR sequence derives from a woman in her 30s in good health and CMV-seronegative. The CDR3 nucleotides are TGTGCCAGTCTCACAGAGGGGACAGACACATCCAATGAGCAGTTCTTC. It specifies CASLTEGTDTSNEQFF.